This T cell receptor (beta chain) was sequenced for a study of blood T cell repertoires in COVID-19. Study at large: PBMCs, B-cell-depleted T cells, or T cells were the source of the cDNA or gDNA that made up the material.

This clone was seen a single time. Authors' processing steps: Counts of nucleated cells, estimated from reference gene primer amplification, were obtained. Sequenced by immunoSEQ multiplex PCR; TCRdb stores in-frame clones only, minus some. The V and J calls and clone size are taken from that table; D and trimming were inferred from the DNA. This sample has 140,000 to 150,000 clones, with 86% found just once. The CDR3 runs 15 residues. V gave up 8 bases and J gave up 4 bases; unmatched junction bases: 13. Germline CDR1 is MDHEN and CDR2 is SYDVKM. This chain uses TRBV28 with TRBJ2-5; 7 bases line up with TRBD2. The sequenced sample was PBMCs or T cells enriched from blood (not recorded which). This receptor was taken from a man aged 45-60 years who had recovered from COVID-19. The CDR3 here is CASCLRGTGGETQYF. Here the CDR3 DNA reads TGTGCCAGCTGCCTCCGCGGTACGGGAGGAGAGACCCAGTACTTC.